The source of this TCR beta chain is a study of T cell responses to AZD1222 COVID-19 vaccine. Looked up from germline, CDR1 is GTSNPN and CDR2 is SVGIG (reference sequence). V was shortened by 3 bases and J by 4 bases, with 15 bases between the two germline ends. The CDR3 sequence is 14 residues long. Study results and caveats: Most donors were white British and more were female, and clonal diversity was possibly underestimated. Distributed over spike, vaccine-associated CD4 TCRs predominated at 160-218 and 743-854.

This clone was seen only once. No antigen is known for it. Profiled with immunoSEQ multiplex PCR; TCRdb holds only in-frame clones, not every one. The repertoire consists of 72,000 or so clones, with more than 90% occurring once and the leading ten covering approximately 4.2%. The chain employs TRBV30 and TRBJ1-1; D perhaps matches TRBD1 (5 bases). The sequence derives from an adult in good health. This specimen consisted of peripheral blood, obtained on day 0 of AZD1222 vaccination. This CDR3 reads CAWRGVVFPTEAFF. CDR3 nucleotides: TGTGCCTGGAGGGGGGTGGTATTCCCCACTGAAGCTTTCTTT. The full variable domain, in which reference TRBV30 and TRBJ1-1 provide the parts outside the CDR3, is SQTIHQWPATLVQPVGSPLSLECTVEGTSNPNLYWYRQAAGRGLQLLFYSVGIGQISSEVPQNLSASRPQDRQFILSSKKLLLSDSGFYLCAWRGVVFPTEAFFGQGTRLTVV.